This T cell receptor beta chain was recorded in a study of blood T cell repertoires in COVID-19. Study in general: The samples span acute and convalescent COVID-19 from the United States, Italy and Spain.

Produced via immunoSEQ multiplex PCR; TCRdb's table is partial and in-frame only. Of over 250,000 clones in the sample, 75% to 85% are singletons; the top ten hold approximately 5.1%. V dropped 5 bases and J dropped 4; count of bases not matched to a gene: 7. Germline V gene sequence: CDR1 MDHEN, CDR2 SYDVKM. This CDR3 region has 15 residues. The TCR originated in a man aged 45 to 65 with active or convalescent COVID-19. This chain joins TRBV28 and TRBJ1-5; TRBD1 agrees at 8 bases. The source material was peripheral blood. CDR3 DNA: TGTGCCAGCAGTCCTCTCGGGACAGGTAATCAGCCCCAGCATTTT. Translation: CASSPLGTGNQPQHF.